The table lists the clone carrying this T cell receptor (beta chain) with a few counts. Its target is unknown. The data are from a study of beta chain features in type 1 diabetes. Across the whole study: Taken together, all samples contributed 107,917,701 examined sorted cells.

A single heparinised blood sample, averaging around 0.11 L, was obtained per donor. Cells sorted by CD45RO/CCR7/CD25/CD127/CD95/CD27 comprised CD4+ naive, central memory, regulatory and stem cell-like memory cells. V was pared by 4 bases and J by 0 bases, with 7 bases between. This CDR3 spans 13 amino acids. Per the germline V gene, CDR1 is SGHAT and CDR2 is FQNNGV. Study observations and caveats: Type 1 diabetes patients had moderately but significantly shorter TCRB CDR3s in all four CD4+ subsets. cDNA-based reads could over-represent cells with high TCR expression.

The authors reverse transcribed all of the isolated RNA, so sequencing captured expressed TCRB transcripts. Clones were read by immunoSEQ multiplex PCR, and TCRdb kept only the in-frame ones, dropping some. Of hundreds of thousands of clones listed, around 8.5% are singletons. This chain connects TRBV11-2 to TRBJ2-7, with D perhaps TRBD1 (6 bases). Sequenced input: central memory CD4+ T cells from blood. The sequence derives from a man younger than 45 with type 1 diabetes. CDR3 amino acids: CASSWGHSYEQYF. The CDR3 DNA reads as TGTGCCAGCAGCTGGGGGCACTCCTACGAGCAGTACTTC. The variable domain in full, with the rest retrieved from reference TRBV11-2 and TRBJ2-7, is EAGVAQSPRYKIIEKRQSVAFWCNPISGHATLYWYQQILGQGPKLLIQFQNNGVVDDSQLPKDRFSAERLKGVDSTLKIQPAKLEDSAVYLCASSWGHSYEQYFGPGTRLTVT.